This TCR beta chain stems from a study of blood T cell repertoires in COVID-19. Across the whole study: Italy, Spain and the United States were the sources of the convalescent and acute COVID-19 samples.

As handled by the study authors: The assay estimated nucleated cells by amplifying reference gene primers. Sequencing was performed with immunoSEQ multiplex PCR; in TCRdb, only in-frame clones are kept and a portion is missing. V and J calls and clone size are copied from that table; D and trimming were computed from the DNA. The profile shows about 210,000 clones, around nine tenths of them singletons. Sequencing was carried out using peripheral blood. The origin of this receptor is a man aged 40-49 years with acute or convalescent COVID-19.

The CDR3 region has the DNA TGTGCCAGAAGCTACGAACCCTGGGACTCCGTGGTGGGGAACGAGCAGTACTTC. This gives the protein CARSYEPWDSVVGNEQYF. The chain couples TRBV5-3 to TRBJ2-7; maybe TRBD2 (6 bases). TRBV5-3 is filed as an ORF, its function uncertain. The CDR3 extends over 18 amino acids. Trimming stripped 3 bases from V and 5 bases from J, with 27 bases between.